This T cell receptor (beta chain) was identified in a study of blood T cell repertoires in COVID-19. Across the whole study: The samples span acute and convalescent COVID-19 from the United States, Italy and Spain. PBMCs, B-cell-depleted T cells, or T cells were the source of the cDNA or gDNA that made up the material.

Concerning this clone: A read error may account for a junction end that differs from germline.

Germline assignment: CDR1 SGHVS and CDR2 FQNEAQ. This CDR3 is 16 amino acids long. Study processing details: Nucleated cell counts were estimated from reference gene primer amplification. The method was immunoSEQ multiplex PCR; TCRdb's version includes in-frame clones alone and lacks a portion of them. V and J calls and clone size come straight from that table; D and trimming were deduced from the DNA. The table includes around 230,000 clones, roughly 83% detected once. This chain connects TRBV7-8 to TRBJ2-7, with 10 bases fitting TRBD2. The sequence was collected from a woman in her sixties or seventies with active or convalescent COVID-19. Sequenced: peripheral blood. The chain's CDR3 is CASSLDPPRLAGGRSF. CDR3 DNA sequence: TGTGCCAGCAGCTTAGATCCCCCCCGACTAGCGGGCGGACGTAGCTTC.